The next 16 T cell receptor beta chains were all read from a single sample in a study of T cells in Graves' hyperthyroidism and ophthalmopathy. TCR beta CDR3 regions were amplified from RNA. The HTBI primer set was used in a first-round RT-PCR of the TCR CDR3. TCRdb fed the multiplex PCR reads into MiXCR, producing one record per CDR3 protein. The sample contains some 500,000 distinct CDR3 sequences, about 16% of which appear only once. Sequenced material: blood. All receptors derive from a woman under 40 with Graves' ophthalmopathy.

This rearrangement joins TRBV19 to TRBJ2-2; TRBD2 agrees at 7 bases. CDR1 and CDR2 from the germline V gene are LNHDA and SQIVND (reference sequence). The CDR3 length is 14 residues. Trimming at V came to 3 bases and at J to 6 bases, leaving 4 bases not matched to a gene. This CDR3 reads CASSMATSAGELFF. The CDR3, as DNA: TGTGCCAGTAGTATGGCAACTAGCGCCGGGGAGCTGTTTTTT.

This clonotype came up many times. The chain combines TRBV3-1 with TRBJ1-2; no definite D call. Germline V gene lookup returns CDR1 LGHDT and CDR2 YNNKEL (reference sequence). Trimming removed 0 bases at V and 1 base at J, with 18 bases between. The CDR3 contains 18 residues. CDR3 in amino acids: CASSQDALKPTDNYGYTF. CDR3 in DNA: TGTGCCAGCAGCCAAGACGCACTAAAGCCGACGGATAACTATGGCTACACCTTC.

As for this clonotype: A read error is possible here, since a much larger clone lies one base away. The chain uses TRBV18 and TRBJ1-6; no reliable D call. Germline V gene lookup returns CDR1 KGHSH and CDR2 LQKENI. This CDR3 region has 15 residues. The CDR3 sequence: CASTPGGGWNSPLHF. Here the CDR3 DNA reads TGTGCCAGCACACCGGGCGGAGGATGGAATTCACCCCTCCACTTT.

The table lists this clonotype with many counts. The V gene is TRBV7-2, the J gene TRBJ2-5, with D uncertain. CDR1 SGHTA and CDR2 FQGNSA come from the germline V gene. Deletions cut 2 bases from V and 5 bases from J, with 9 bases between. The CDR3 totals 13 residues. The CDR3 bases are TGTGCCAGCAGCTTACAGGTTAGGGAGACCCAGTACTTC. Amino acid sequence: CASSLQVRETQYF.

This clonotype was observed at least ten times. The V and J genes are TRBV20-1 and TRBJ2-7, with a possible D match to TRBD1 (6 bases). The CDR3 runs to 12 residues. Per the germline V gene, CDR1 is DFQATT and CDR2 is SNEGSKA (reference sequence). Trimming cost V 2 bases and J 4 bases, with 9 bases left between them. The CDR3 coding sequence is TGCAGTGCTAGACCAGGACAGTACGAGCAGTACTTC. This sequence encodes CSARPGQYEQYF.

This clonotype was recorded many times. V and J are TRBV7-8 and TRBJ2-7; 13 bases align to TRBD2. In germline, CDR1 is SGHVS, CDR2 FQNEAQ. With 1 base clipped from V and 7 bases from J, the junction kept 10 bases outside the gene matches. The CDR3 extends over 17 amino acids. CDR3 sequence reads: CASSLGAGTSGMREQYF. CDR3 coding DNA: TGTGCCAGCAGCTTAGGAGCCGGGACTAGCGGGATGAGGGAGCAGTACTTC.

This clonotype occurred many times. The rearrangement joins TRBV7-2 to TRBJ2-3; D ambiguous. The CDR3 is 14 residues long. In germline, CDR1 is SGHTA, CDR2 FQGNSA. V lost 2 bases, J lost 2 bases, and 8 bases lay in between. The CDR3 reads CASSLLTYTDTQYF. The DNA for the CDR3 is TGTGCCAGCAGCTTACTCACATACACAGATACGCAGTATTTT.

The sample holds many counts of this clonotype. The rearrangement joins TRBV6-6 to TRBJ2-1; perhaps D is TRBD1 or TRBD2 (5 bases each). Germline V gives CDR1 MNHNY, CDR2 SVGAGI (reference sequence). V was clipped by 1 base and J by 7 bases, with 20 bases between them. This CDR3 is built from 17 residues. For the CDR3, the DNA is TGTGCCAGCAGTTACTTAGCCGGGGTACTGAAGGGGAATGAGCAGTTCTTC. Translated, it gives CASSYLAGVLKGNEQFF.

The chain carries TRBV7-2 and TRBJ2-2, with D unclear. Germline V gene data show CDR1 as SGHTA and CDR2 as FQGNSA. The CDR3 runs 14 residues. Trimming stripped 0 bases from V and 7 bases from J, with 9 bases between. The CDR3 here is CASSLAPQNGELFF. CDR3 coding DNA: TGTGCCAGCAGCTTAGCCCCACAGAACGGGGAGCTGTTTTTT. The full variable domain, its missing parts supplied by reference TRBV7-2 and TRBJ2-2, is GAGVSQSPSNKVTEKGKDVELRCDPISGHTALYWYRQSLGQGLEFLIYFQGNSAPDKSGLPSDRFSAERTGGSVSTLTIQRTQQEDSAVYLCASSLAPQNGELFFGEGSRLTVL.

As for this clonotype: A read error is possible here, since a much larger clone lies one base away. The V and J genes are TRBV4-3 and TRBJ2-3; D is unclear. CDR3 length equals 14 residues. The ends were cut back, 1 base at V and 1 base at J, with 6 bases in the middle. Germline V gene lookup returns CDR1 LGHNA and CDR2 YSLEER. DNA for the CDR3: TGCGCCAGCAGCCAAGGCGAGGGCACAGATACGCAGTATTTT. Amino acid sequence: CASSQGEGTDTQYF.

In this sample, this clonotype turned up many times. The V gene is TRBV30, the J gene TRBJ2-7; TRBD2 aligns across 7 bases. Germline loops: CDR1 GTSNPN, CDR2 SVGIG (reference sequence). This CDR3 is built from 12 residues. V was pared by 5 bases and J by 7 bases, with 8 bases of the junction left unmatched. CDR3 DNA: TGTGCCTGGGGGAGGGGCCTCTCGGAGCAGTACTTC. It translates to CAWGRGLSEQYF. The whole variable domain, filled in from reference TRBV30 and TRBJ2-7, reads SQTIHQWPATLVQPVGSPLSLECTVEGTSNPNLYWYRQAAGRGLQLLFYSVGIGQISSEVPQNLSASRPQDRQFILSSKKLLLSDSGFYLCAWGRGLSEQYFGPGTRLTVT.

As concerns this clonotype: A much larger clone sits a single nucleotide away, making a read error possible. V and J are TRBV30 and TRBJ1-1; D call uncertain. The CDR3 runs 13 residues. CDR1 and CDR2 (germline): GTSNPN, SVGIG (reference sequence). The DNA of the CDR3 is TGTACCTCCGGGAGGAAGGAGCCGGCCGAAGCTTTCTTT. Protein: CTSGRKEPAEAFF. Full variable domain (missing parts from reference TRBV30 and TRBJ1-1): SQTIHQWPATLVQPVGSPLSLECTVEGTSNPNLYWYRQAAGRGLQLLFYSVGIGQISSEVPQNLSASRPQDRQFILSSKKLLLSDSGFYLCTSGRKEPAEAFFGQGTRLTVV.

Many counts were recorded for this clonotype. This rearrangement joins TRBV18 to TRBJ1-5, with D possibly TRBD1 on 5 matching bases. The V end was cut by 5 bases, the J end by 11 bases, with 25 bases between. CDR3 length equals 16 residues. CDR1 and CDR2 (germline): KGHSH, LQKENI. In DNA form, the CDR3 reads TGTGCCAGCTCATCCAAAGAGGGACCCCCCCTTTCGACCCAGCATTTT. Its protein product is CASSSKEGPPLSTQHF. Looking up the rest from reference TRBV18 and TRBJ1-5 gives the full variable domain: NAGVMQNPRHLVRRRGQEARLRCSPMKGHSHVYWYRQLPEEGLKFMVYLQKENIIDESGMPKERFSAEFPKEGPSILRIQQVVRGDSAAYFCASSSKEGPPLSTQHFGDGTRLSIL.

Ten or more counts support this clonotype. This chain joins TRBV27 and TRBJ1-5; 9 positions agree with TRBD1. There are 18 residues in the CDR3. V shed 1 base and J 3 bases; nucleotides not matched to a gene: 10. In germline, CDR1 is MNHEY, CDR2 SMNVEV (reference sequence). The CDR3 is CASSLFGGQGHDNQPQHF. In DNA form, the CDR3 reads TGTGCCAGCAGTTTATTTGGGGGACAGGGCCACGACAATCAGCCCCAGCATTTT.

This clonotype was counted a few times. The V gene is TRBV7-8, the J gene TRBJ1-5; D perhaps matches TRBD1 (6 bases). CDR1 SGHVS and CDR2 FQNEAQ come from the germline V gene. V was shortened by 5 bases and J by 5 bases, with 10 bases between the two germline ends. This CDR3 has 13 amino acids. The CDR3 is CASSNGGHQPQHF. Written as DNA, the CDR3 is TGTGCCAGCAGCAATGGGGGGCATCAGCCCCAGCATTTT.

With respect to this clonotype: This likely comes from a read error, as the CDR3 has no conserved phenylalanine or tryptophan at its end. The chain has TRBV7-9 and TRBJ2-7, with 10 nucleotides matching TRBD2. This CDR3 region has 15 residues. The V gene's germline CDR1 is SEHNR and CDR2 FQNEAQ (reference sequence). CDR3 sequence (DNA): TGCGCCAGCAGCCAAGACAGGCTAGCGGGAGCTAGGCAGTACCTC. It is translated as CASSQDRLAGARQYL.